The clone carrying this T cell receptor (beta chain) showed up just once. Its specificity is not known. The data originate from a study of Tregs in tolerant kidney transplant recipients. Study-wide points: No direct test of biological reproducibility was done here. Tolerant patients' donor-specific Tregs expanded beyond overall Tregs, suggesting antigen-driven growth.

In germline, CDR1 is LNHDA, CDR2 SQIVND (reference sequence). This CDR3 has 13 residues. V gave up 1 base and J gave up 5 bases, with 9 bases separating them. Related graft donors supplied nonmyeloablative bone marrow transplants, and mixed chimerism was transient. Libraries were prepared by immunoSEQ multiplex PCR; TCRdb keeps only in-frame clonotypes and omits some of them. This sample has about 100,000 clones, with under 95% found just once. The TCR sequence derives from a human patient who received a combined kidney and bone marrow transplant. Some of these T cells may belong to the graft donor. Sequenced here: CD4+ T cells from blood (PBMCs), sampled 12 months after the transplant. The genes are TRBV19 and TRBJ2-7; D may be TRBD2 (6 bases). The CDR3 spells CASSIAGADEQYF. In DNA form, the CDR3 reads TGTGCCAGTAGTATAGCGGGAGCTGACGAGCAGTACTTC. Full variable domain (outside the CDR3, taken from reference TRBV19 and TRBJ2-7): DGGITQSPKYLFRKEGQNVTLSCEQNLNHDAMYWYRQDPGQGLRLIYYSQIVNDFQKGDIAEGYSVSREKKESFPLTVTSAQKNPTAFYLCASSIAGADEQYFGPGTRLTVT.